The 9 T cell receptor beta chains below all came from one sample that was sequenced in a study of cytomegalovirus exposure and HLA in healthy donors. The PCR ran on 60 Vbeta and 13 Jbeta primers. Repertoires were generated with immunoSEQ multiplex PCR, while TCRdb's copy carries only in-frame clones and drops some. Of tens of thousands of clones listed, 65% to 85% are singletons. The sample consisted of PBMCs. These receptors were taken from a man aged 55 to 70 in good health and CMV-seropositive.

The chain joins TRBV7-9 to TRBJ2-7; no definite D call. Trimming removed 3 bases from V and 2 bases from J, with 8 bases in between. The CDR3 totals 13 residues. Germline V gives CDR1 SEHNR, CDR2 FQNEAQ (reference sequence). Written as DNA, the CDR3 is TGTGCCAGCAGCTTCACGCGCCCCTACGAGCAGTACTTC. It encodes CASSFTRPYEQYF.

This chain uses TRBV12-5 with TRBJ1-1; D is perhaps TRBD1 (6 bases). This CDR3 has 14 amino acids. Germline-derived CDR1 and CDR2 are LGHNT and FRNRAP. V was clipped by 3 bases and J by 11 bases, with 19 bases between them. This chain's CDR3 is CASGFGNRASRAFF. The CDR3 DNA sequence: TGTGCTAGTGGTTTCGGCAACAGGGCCTCGAGGGCTTTCTTT.

This rearrangement joins TRBV6-5 to TRBJ1-1, with D hard to call. V lost 5 bases and J 7 bases, leaving 11 bases between the germline ends. Per the germline V gene, CDR1 is MNHEY and CDR2 is SVGAGI. The CDR3 has 12 residues. The CDR3 spells CASSSHSREAFF. DNA of the CDR3: TGTGCCAGCAGTAGTCACAGCCGTGAAGCTTTCTTT.

This clone has only a few counts. The V call is TRBV30, the J call TRBJ1-2; D is ambiguous. Germline V CDR1 and CDR2: GTSNPN, SVGIG (reference sequence). V lost 2 bases, J lost 5 bases, and 12 bases lay in between. This CDR3 is built from 13 residues. CDR3 nucleotides: TGTGCCTGGAGTCGCTTTGGAGAGTATGGCTACACCTTC. Translation gives CAWSRFGEYGYTF.

The chain uses TRBV5-1 and TRBJ2-1; 9 nucleotides agree with TRBD2. There are 15 residues in the CDR3. Per germline, CDR1 SGHRS and CDR2 YFSETQ. After removal of 7 bases from V and 5 bases from J, the junction contained 10 bases not matched to a gene. The chain's CDR3 is CASVDLAGPNNEQFF. In DNA form, the CDR3 reads TGCGCCAGCGTTGATCTAGCGGGGCCGAACAATGAGCAGTTCTTC.

The gene calls are TRBV19 and TRBJ2-4; a possible D gene is TRBD1 (5 bases). Germline CDR1 reads LNHDA; CDR2 reads SQIVND (reference sequence). This CDR3 is 16 amino acids long. The germline V and J ends were trimmed by 3 bases and 0 bases, with 12 bases remaining between them. CDR3 amino acids: CASSIPGILAKNIQYF. The DNA of the CDR3 is TGTGCCAGTAGTATCCCAGGGATCCTAGCCAAAAACATTCAGTACTTC. The full variable domain, in which reference TRBV19 and TRBJ2-4 provide the parts outside the CDR3, is DGGITQSPKYLFRKEGQNVTLSCEQNLNHDAMYWYRQDPGQGLRLIYYSQIVNDFQKGDIAEGYSVSREKKESFPLTVTSAQKNPTAFYLCASSIPGILAKNIQYFGAGTRLSVL.

CDR3 sequence: CASSLAGQGDYGYTF. CDR3 nucleotide sequence: TGTGCCAGCAGCTTAGCGGGACAGGGAGACTATGGCTACACCTTC. The V call is TRBV7-2, the J call TRBJ1-2, with 9 bases fitting TRBD1. With 0 bases clipped from V and 3 bases from J, the junction kept 2 bases outside the gene matches. The CDR3 sequence is 15 residues long. CDR1 and CDR2 from the germline V gene are SGHTA and FQGNSA.

The chain has TRBV27 and TRBJ2-7, with D possibly TRBD1 on 5 matching bases. The V and J ends lost 5 bases and 4 bases respectively, with 18 bases between them. This CDR3 region has 15 residues. The germline V gene encodes CDR1 MNHEY and CDR2 SMNVEV (reference sequence). In DNA form, the CDR3 reads TGTGCCAGCAGTCCCCGTCGGACATTCGCTTACGAGCAGTACTTC. Translating gives CASSPRRTFAYEQYF.

The chain has TRBV29-1 and TRBJ2-1; D unclear. Germline V gene data show CDR1 as SQVTM and CDR2 as ANQGSEA. V was trimmed by 7 bases and J by 1 base, leaving 8 bases between them. This CDR3 comprises 12 residues. CDR3 sequence: CSAARSYNEQFF. In DNA form, the CDR3 reads TGCAGCGCCGCCCGGTCCTACAATGAGCAGTTCTTC.